This T cell receptor (beta chain) was obtained from a study of CD8 T cells in Susac syndrome. CD8+ and CD4+ T cells circulating in blood were sequenced for TCR beta. RNA in amounts of roughly 0.45 to 1 ug was reverse transcribed with random hexamers. MiXCR was run by TCRdb on the immunoSEQ multiplex PCR reads, yielding one entry per CDR3 protein. This repertoire shows 300,000 to 350,000 distinct CDR3 sequences, 90% to 95% found once; its top ten account for over 0.065%. Regarding this clonotype: The target antigen is unknown.

General study results and limits: It was acknowledged by the study that relatively few individuals were included in its TCR sequencing and HLA analysis.

Trimming removed 0 bases at V and 7 bases at J, with 15 bases between. CDR1 and CDR2 (germline): KGHSH, LQKENI. This CDR3 comprises 15 residues. The chain combines TRBV18 with TRBJ1-2; tentative D call: TRBD1 (5 bases). The receptor's source is a human donor with multiple sclerosis. Sample: CD4+ T cells from PBMCs. The CDR3 DNA follows: TGTGCCAGCTCACCACCCGGGACGGACCGCTCTGGCTACACCTTC. This codes for CASSPPGTDRSGYTF.